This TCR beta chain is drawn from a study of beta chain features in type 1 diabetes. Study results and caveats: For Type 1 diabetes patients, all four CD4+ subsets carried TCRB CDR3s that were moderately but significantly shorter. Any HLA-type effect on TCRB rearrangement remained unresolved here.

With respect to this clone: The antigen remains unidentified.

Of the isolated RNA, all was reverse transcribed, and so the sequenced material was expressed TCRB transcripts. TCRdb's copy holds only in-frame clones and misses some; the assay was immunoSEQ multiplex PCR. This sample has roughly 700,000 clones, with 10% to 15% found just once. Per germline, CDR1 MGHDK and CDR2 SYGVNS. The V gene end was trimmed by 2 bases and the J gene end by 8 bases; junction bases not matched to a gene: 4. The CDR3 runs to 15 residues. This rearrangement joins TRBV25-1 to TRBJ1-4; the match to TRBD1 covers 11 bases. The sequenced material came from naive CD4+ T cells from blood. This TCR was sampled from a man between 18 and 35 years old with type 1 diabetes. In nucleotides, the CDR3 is TGTGCCAGCAGTGAACTGGGACAGGGGGGAGAAAAACTGTTTTTT. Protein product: CASSELGQGGEKLFF.